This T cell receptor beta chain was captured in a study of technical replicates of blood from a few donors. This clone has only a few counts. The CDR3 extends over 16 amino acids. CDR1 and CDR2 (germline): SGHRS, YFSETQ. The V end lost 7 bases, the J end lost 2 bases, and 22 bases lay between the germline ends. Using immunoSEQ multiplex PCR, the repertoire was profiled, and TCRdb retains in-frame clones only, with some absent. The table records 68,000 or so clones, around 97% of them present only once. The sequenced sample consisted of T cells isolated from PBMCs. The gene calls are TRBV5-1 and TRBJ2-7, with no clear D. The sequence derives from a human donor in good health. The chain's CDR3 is CASAPVLEQRTYEQYF. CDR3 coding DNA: TGCGCCAGCGCCCCTGTACTTGAGCAGAGGACCTACGAGCAGTACTTC.